One TCR beta chain is described in this entry. The count of this clone is one. Its antigen is currently not known. No base quality information exists; no much larger clone differs at one position. TCRbeta CDR3 regions were amplified from genomic DNA using the immunoSEQ Assay, a bias-controlled multiplex PCR. From the authors' description of their analysis: Within the assay, amplification of reference gene primers was used to estimate how many nucleated cells each sample contained. Sequence reads were collapsed and filtered to measure the absolute abundance of every unique TCRbeta CDR3 rearrangement. For each sample, productive Simpson clonality was calculated as the square root of Simpson's diversity index over productive rearrangements. TCRdb holds this immuneACCESS table with in-frame rearrangements only. Some clones are missing; in checked studies, unresolved V genes explain under half, and the rest has no known cause. From that table come the V and J calls and clone size; the DNA was used to work out D and trimming. The sample table lists 200,000 to 250,000 clones, approximately 80% of them with a count of one. Together, the top ten hold 4.3% of the sample.

These data come from a study of blood T cell repertoires in COVID-19 (TCRdb year 2020). About the full investigation: Samples covering the acute and convalescent phases of COVID-19 were provided by collaborators in the United States, Italy and Spain. The prospective study material was composed of cDNA or gDNA derived from T cells, B-cell-depleted T cells, or PBMCs. Subjects who had been exposed to COVID-19, were actively infected with it, or had recovered from it provided the deeply sampled blood TCRbeta repertoires that made up the dataset. The repertoires were made available in a free public database intended to serve as a resource for research on the immune response to SARS-CoV-2. Samples came from the ongoing ImmuneRACE study (first 160 participants) plus 1,254 subjects from 6 global collaborators. The sample metadata nearly always contained a de-identified subject ID, COVID-19 status, age in years and sex. Where HLA class I and class II types were available, the types were taken from metadata supplied by the sample provider, not from assay-based typing.

Broad study findings and their caveats: The quantity of clinical and demographic metadata differed by source and by participant and was supplied without curation.

Enrolling through a virtual design, the prospective study's participants ranged in age from roughly 18 to 89 years and lived across about two dozen United States geographic areas. In the prospective study, participants were assigned to cohorts based on the clinical history participants reported in a screening survey and a study questionnaire. Mobile phlebotomists in the prospective study collected whole blood, serum and a nasopharyngeal or oropharyngeal swab from every participant. Participants in the prospective study had the option to provide additional blood draws and questionnaires over a roughly 2-month period. Before DNA extraction, prospective study blood samples were shipped either frozen or at room temperature. V loses 6 bases at its end and J loses 2 bases; junction bases beyond the gene matches: 12. The CDR3 runs 17 amino acids, cysteine and phenylalanine included. The read is trimmed to its CDR3 DNA, 51 bases read in frame from base 1. Sequences SEHNR (CDR1) and FQNEAQ (CDR2) are obtained from the germline V gene (reference sequence).

The sample was PBMCs or T cells enriched from blood (not recorded which). The rearranged segments are TRBV7-9 and TRBJ2-3, with TRBD2 identical over 9 junction bases. This TCR was recovered from a man younger than 45 with acute COVID-19. The CDR3 protein is CASSSFLGLAYTDTQYF. The sequenced DNA is TGTGCCAGCAGTTCCTTCCTAGGACTAGCGTACACAGATACGCAGTATTTT.